This section outlines one TCR beta chain sequence together with its context. Its specificity is unknown. V gave up 6 bases and J gave up 1 base; unmatched junction bases: 8. The length of the CDR3 is 15 residues. Germline V gene data show CDR1 as SQVTM and CDR2 as ANQGSEA. Per donor, one heparinised blood draw averaged about 110 mL. The authors reverse transcribed all of the isolated RNA, so sequencing captured expressed TCRB transcripts. Sequenced by immunoSEQ multiplex PCR; TCRdb stores in-frame clones only, minus some. The top ten hold 0.02% to 0.025% of the sample, which has hundreds of thousands of clones, 13% seen once. This sample was included in a study of beta chain features in type 1 diabetes. About the study: The patient and healthy donor groups were comparable for age, gender and cell yields. Across the samples, 100 million to 130 million sorted cells were examined in total. Study-wide points: Researchers report that Type 1 diabetes patients had moderately but significantly shorter TCRB CDR3s across all four CD4+ subsets. Insertions were fewer and deletions more numerous at VDJ junctions in type 1 diabetes patients.

The sequence was collected from a man aged 18 to 30 with type 1 diabetes. This rearrangement joins TRBV29-1 to TRBJ1-5; TRBD1 matches at 8 bases. Sequenced: naive CD4+ T cells from blood. CDR3 region: CSVGGQDQSNQPQHF. The CDR3 nucleotides are TGCAGCGTAGGGGGACAGGACCAGAGCAATCAGCCCCAGCATTTT.